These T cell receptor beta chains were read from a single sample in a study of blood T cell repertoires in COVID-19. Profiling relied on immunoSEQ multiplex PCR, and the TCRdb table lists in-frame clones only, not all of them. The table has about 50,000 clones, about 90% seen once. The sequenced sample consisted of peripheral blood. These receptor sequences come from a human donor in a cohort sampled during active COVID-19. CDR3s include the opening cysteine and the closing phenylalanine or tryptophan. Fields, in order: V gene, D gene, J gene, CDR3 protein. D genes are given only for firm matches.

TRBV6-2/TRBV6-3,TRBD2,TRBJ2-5,CASSRLADQETQYF
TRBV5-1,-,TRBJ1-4,CASSLAGFGEKLFF
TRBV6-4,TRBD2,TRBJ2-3,CASSDGAGASDTQYF
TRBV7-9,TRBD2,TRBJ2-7,CASSTDASGSFYEQYF
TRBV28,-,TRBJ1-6,CASSPEQGEGSPLHF
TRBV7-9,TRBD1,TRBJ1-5,CASSRGQGLNQPQHF
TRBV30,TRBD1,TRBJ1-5,CAWSAYRGDQPQHF
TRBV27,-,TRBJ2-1,CASSGLDEQFF
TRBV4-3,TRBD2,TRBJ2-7,CASSQLAGETYEQYF
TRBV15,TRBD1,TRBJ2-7,CATSPNGQGRAEQYF
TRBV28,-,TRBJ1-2,CASSLTPGYGYTF
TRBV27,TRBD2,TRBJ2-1,CASTASGILGDYNEQFF
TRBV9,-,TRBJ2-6,CASSGNRETASGANVLTF
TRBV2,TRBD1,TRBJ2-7,CASSEALDRGREQYF
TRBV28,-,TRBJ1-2,CASSPEAHYGYTF
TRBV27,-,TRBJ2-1,CASRGGQSSYNEQFF
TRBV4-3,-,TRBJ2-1,CASSQDLASYNEQFF
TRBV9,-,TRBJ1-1,CASSVVQSFEAFF
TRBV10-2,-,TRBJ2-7,CASRGELAAYEQYF
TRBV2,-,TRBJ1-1,CASSQGFLDTEAFF
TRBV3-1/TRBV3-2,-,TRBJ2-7,CASSQSTLAYEQYF
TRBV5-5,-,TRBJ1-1,CASSSKTRNTEAFF
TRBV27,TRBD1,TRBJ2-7,CASSPFRQGVYEQYF
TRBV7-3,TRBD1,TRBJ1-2,CASSLGGTGQENGYTF
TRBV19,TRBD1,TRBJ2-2,CASRNRGTGELFF
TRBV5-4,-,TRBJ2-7,CASSWGAYEQYF
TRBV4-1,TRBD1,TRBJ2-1,CASSQKGGVGQGSYNEQFF